Listed here are 10 T cell receptor beta chains from one sample, sequenced in a study of cytomegalovirus exposure and HLA in healthy donors. Primers for the PCR totalled 60 Vbeta and 13 Jbeta. This table comes from immunoSEQ multiplex PCR, and its TCRdb copy is limited to in-frame clones, with some not included. Counted here are about 200,000 clones, 79% occurring once; the ten biggest clones make up 0.35% to 0.5%. What was sequenced was PBMCs. These receptors all stem from a male donor in good health and CMV-seropositive.

The chain employs TRBV7-7 and TRBJ1-5; unclear D gene. Per the germline V gene, CDR1 is SSHAT and CDR2 is FNYEAQ (reference sequence). V lost 5 bases to trimming and J lost 7 bases, with 15 bases between them. The CDR3 is 14 amino acids. CDR3 DNA sequence: TGTGCCAGCAGCCCTAGTCTTTCCGGGCAGCCCCAGCATTTT. Protein: CASSPSLSGQPQHF.

The chain has TRBV7-6 and TRBJ2-3, with TRBD1 matching 8 bases. Trimming at V came to 5 bases and at J to 5 bases, leaving 6 bases not matched to a gene. CDR1 and CDR2 from the germline V gene are SGHVS and FNYEAQ. This CDR3 region has 14 residues. The CDR3 sequence is CASSPRGQGDTQYF. CDR3 coding DNA: TGTGCCAGCAGCCCCAGGGGGCAGGGAGATACGCAGTATTTT.

The CDR3 DNA follows: TGTGCCAGCAGCTCCCCTGAGCGGGACTCGATCAATGAGCAGTTCTTC. Translating it yields CASSSPERDSINEQFF. This sequence joins TRBV7-2 and TRBJ2-1; 7 bases are a match to TRBD2. The CDR3 sequence is 16 residues long. Germline V gives CDR1 SGHTA, CDR2 FQGNSA. Trimming took 4 bases from V and 6 from J; bases not matched to a gene: 12.

This rearrangement joins TRBV27 to TRBJ1-1, with a possible D match to TRBD1 (6 bases). The CDR3 runs to 14 residues. The germline V gene has CDR1 MNHEY and CDR2 SMNVEV (reference sequence). V was clipped by 5 bases and J by 4 bases, with 14 bases between them. In DNA, the CDR3 is TGTGCCAGCAGTCCTCAGGGGTGGGGCACTGAAGCTTTCTTT. This codes for CASSPQGWGTEAFF.

The chain couples TRBV29-1 to TRBJ2-1; the match to TRBD2 covers 8 bases. This CDR3 is 14 amino acids long. The V segment lost 7 bases and the J segment 4 bases; nucleotides outside the gene matches: 9. Germline V gene sequence: CDR1 SQVTM, CDR2 ANQGSEA. The CDR3 DNA reads TGCAGCGCTCGCCTAGCGGGTGGGTACAATGAGCAGTTCTTC. Protein: CSARLAGGYNEQFF.

V is TRBV6-6 and J is TRBJ1-5; no reliable D call. V was pared by 7 bases and J by 6 bases, with 13 bases between. This CDR3 has 13 residues. CDR1 MNHNY and CDR2 SVGAGI come from the germline V gene (reference sequence). The CDR3 DNA follows: TGTGCCAGCAATAAACTAGAGGGTCAGCCCCAGCATTTT. Its protein is CASNKLEGQPQHF.

The rearrangement links TRBV11-2 to TRBJ2-2, with D uncertain. CDR1 and CDR2 (germline): SGHAT, FQNNGV. V was clipped by 3 bases and J by 6 bases, with 5 bases between them. This CDR3 spans 12 amino acids. The CDR3: CASSFQAGELFF. The CDR3 nucleotides are TGTGCCAGCAGCTTCCAGGCCGGGGAGCTGTTTTTT.

This chain uses TRBV7-2 with TRBJ1-2; maybe TRBD1 (5 bases). Germline CDR1 reads SGHTA; CDR2 reads FQGNSA. V was shortened by 5 bases and J by 4 bases, with 17 bases between the two germline ends. The CDR3 is made up of 15 amino acids. CDR3 DNA sequence: TGTGCCAGCAGCCCGAACGCTGGGGCAGGCTATGGCTACACCTTC. Translation: CASSPNAGAGYGYTF.

The chain has TRBV6-1 and TRBJ1-1, with D possibly being TRBD1 (5 bases). The ends were cut back, 6 bases at V and 7 bases at J, with 12 bases in the middle. Germline CDR1 MNHNS, CDR2 SASEGT. The CDR3 is 12 amino acids. The CDR3 DNA sequence: TGTGCCAGCAGGCCTAACAGGCTTGAAGCTTTCTTT. Translating it yields CASRPNRLEAFF.

This chain uses TRBV30 with TRBJ1-2; no definite D call. Germline V gives CDR1 GTSNPN, CDR2 SVGIG (reference sequence). V lost 3 bases, J lost 4 bases, and 12 bases lay in between. The length of the CDR3 is 13 residues. CDR3 nucleotide sequence: TGTGCCTGGAGCTCTAGGACTGTCTATGGCTACACCTTC. It codes for CAWSSRTVYGYTF.